This T cell receptor (beta chain) was recorded in a study of Tregs in tolerant kidney transplant recipients. Findings and caveats of the study: Biological reproducibility was not directly addressed in this study. Activated donor B cell expansion appeared to reveal the most relevant donor-specific TCRbeta repertoire.

Turning to this clone: Its specificity is not known.

The data were produced by immunoSEQ multiplex PCR, yet TCRdb's version contains in-frame clones alone and is incomplete. The sample includes about 90,000 clones, 93% of them seen just once. The CDR3 length is 14 residues. Deletions cut 4 bases from V and 10 bases from J, with 17 bases between. CDR1 is MNHNY, CDR2 SVGAGI, per germline (reference sequence). Mixed chimerism was transient after nonmyeloablative marrow transplants from related graft donors. The sequence was collected from a human patient who received a combined kidney and bone marrow transplant. Some T cells may be supplied by the graft donor. The sequenced sample was CD4+ T cells from blood (PBMCs), obtained 12 months after the transplant. The V gene is TRBV6-6, the J gene TRBJ2-1; unclear D gene. CDR3 sequence: CASSSADSLGEQFF. CDR3 sequence (DNA): TGTGCCAGCAGTTCCGCGGATTCTCTCGGGGAGCAGTTCTTC.